Following are 30 T cell receptor beta chains from one sample sequenced in a study of shared clonotypes between healthy human individuals. The table came from immunoSEQ multiplex PCR; TCRdb's copy has only in-frame clones and leaves some out. The sample has some 1,100,000 clones, 75% to 85% seen once. Material for sequencing was memory CD4+ T cells from PBMCs. Sample subset: CD45RA-negative fraction. The receptors come from a man aged 18 to 30 in good health. Some clones in this sample may be carry-over from other donors' samples.

The chain uses TRBV5-1 and TRBJ2-3, with no clear D. The CDR3 has 13 residues. The V end was cut by 4 bases, the J end by 2 bases, with 8 bases between. The germline V gene has CDR1 SGHRS and CDR2 YFSETQ. DNA of the CDR3: TGCGCCAGCAGCGTCGTTCCCACAGATACGCAGTATTTT. As protein: CASSVVPTDTQYF.

The chain carries TRBV29-1 and TRBJ2-3, with 12 bases lining up with TRBD2. This CDR3 has 14 residues. J was trimmed by 4 bases and V by 6 bases; bases with no gene match: 5. CDR1 SQVTM and CDR2 ANQGSEA come from the germline V gene. The CDR3 coding sequence is TGCAGCGTACGTGCTAGCGGGAGGGCAGATACGCAGTATTTT. This translates into CSVRASGRADTQYF.

The V call is TRBV19, the J call TRBJ1-2; D is ambiguous. Germline CDR1 and CDR2: LNHDA and SQIVND (reference sequence). The CDR3 length is 12 residues. Trimming took off 2 bases at V and 8 bases at J, with 9 bases between the two ends. In DNA, the CDR3 is TGTGCCAGTAGTATACCGCGTGGAGGCTACACCTTC. It yields the protein CASSIPRGGYTF.

Concerning this clone: Other DNA sequences in the sample encode the same CDR3. The rearrangement uses TRBV5-6 and TRBJ2-7; D unclear. CDR1 and CDR2 (germline): SGHDT, YYEEEE. The CDR3 is made up of 13 amino acids. Trimming took 0 bases from V and 1 from J, leaving 5 bases between them. CDR3 loop: CASSLGQSYEQYF. CDR3 DNA: TGTGCCAGCAGCTTGGGTCAGTCCTACGAGCAGTACTTC.

This clone was seen ten or more times. Other DNA sequences in this specimen translate into the identical CDR3. The chain combines TRBV9 with TRBJ2-5, with D possibly being TRBD2 (5 bases). V was trimmed by 0 bases and J by 5 bases, leaving 8 bases between them. Germline CDR1 is SGDLS and CDR2 is YYNGEE. The CDR3 consists of 13 residues. The CDR3 is CASSVARGETQYF. The CDR3 nucleotides are TGTGCCAGCAGCGTAGCACGAGGGGAGACCCAGTACTTC.

V usage is TRBV5-1 and J usage is TRBJ2-5; maybe TRBD2 (5 bases). V lost 4 bases, J lost 4 bases, and 20 bases lay in between. This CDR3 is built from 16 residues. Germline V gene data show CDR1 as SGHRS and CDR2 as YFSETQ. The CDR3 coding sequence is TGCGCCAGCAGCCCGGGAATTGGTCCAGGTGGAGAGACCCAGTACTTC. This encodes CASSPGIGPGGETQYF.

As to this clone: Other DNA variants within this sample encode the same CDR3. The rearrangement joins TRBV2 to TRBJ2-3; tentative D call: TRBD1 (6 bases). The CDR3 totals 12 residues. From germline, CDR1 is SNHLY and CDR2 FYNNEI. Trimming pared 2 bases from V and 6 bases from J, leaving 6 bases between. CDR3 sequence reads: CASSEQGDTQYF. The CDR3 DNA is TGTGCCAGCAGTGAACAGGGGGATACGCAGTATTTT.

The chain employs TRBV2 and TRBJ2-7, with D uncertain. Per the germline V gene, CDR1 is SNHLY and CDR2 is FYNNEI. This CDR3 region has 13 residues. Trimming took 6 bases from V and 4 from J, leaving 13 bases between them. CDR3 sequence reads: CASRRQGPYEQYF. CDR3 sequence (DNA): TGTGCCAGCAGAAGACAAGGACCGTACGAGCAGTACTTC.

The chain links TRBV5-6 to TRBJ1-1; 7 bases fit TRBD1. The CDR3 has 17 amino acids. The junction had 13 bases not matched to a gene; V was cut back by 5 bases and J by 0 bases. Germline-derived CDR1 and CDR2 are SGHDT and YYEEEE. The CDR3 spells CASSRRGTVNMNTEAFF. The CDR3 region has the DNA TGTGCCAGCAGTCGGCGTGGGACAGTTAATATGAACACTGAAGCTTTCTTT.

V gene TRBV19 combines with J gene TRBJ1-5; possibly TRBD1 for D (5 bases). Germline values: CDR1 LNHDA, CDR2 SQIVND (reference sequence). Trimming left V 7 bases short and J 5 bases short, with 15 bases between. The CDR3 consists of 14 residues. CDR3 nucleotides: TGTGCCAGTATGGGGATAGGGGAATATCAGCCCCAGCATTTT. It encodes CASMGIGEYQPQHF.

This clone was counted between two and nine times. Other DNA sequences in the sample encode the same CDR3. The V gene is TRBV5-6, the J gene TRBJ2-3; 9 bases line up with TRBD1. V lost 4 bases, J lost 1 base, and 4 bases stayed unmatched. Germline assignment: CDR1 SGHDT and CDR2 YYEEEE. CDR3 size: 15 residues. The CDR3 loop is CASSPRTGGTDTQYF. The CDR3 DNA reads TGTGCCAGCAGCCCTAGGACAGGGGGCACAGATACGCAGTATTTT.

The chain links TRBV7-2 to TRBJ2-7; no clear D gene. The CDR3 spans 12 residues. V was clipped by 5 bases and J by 2 bases, with 7 bases between them. Germline V CDR1 and CDR2: SGHTA, FQGNSA. The CDR3 bases are TGTGCCAGCAGCCCCAGGACCTACGAGCAGTACTTC. It translates to CASSPRTYEQYF. The full variable domain, in which reference TRBV7-2 and TRBJ2-7 provide the parts outside the CDR3, is GAGVSQSPSNKVTEKGKDVELRCDPISGHTALYWYRQSLGQGLEFLIYFQGNSAPDKSGLPSDRFSAERTGGSVSTLTIQRTQQEDSAVYLCASSPRTYEQYFGPGTRLTVT.

In this sample, this clone turned up a few times. This may be a read error: a much more frequent sequence differs by one nucleotide. Other DNA sequences in the same sample also yield this CDR3. The chain has TRBV5-1 and TRBJ2-1; TRBD2 matches 13 bases. Per the germline V gene, CDR1 is SGHRS and CDR2 is YFSETQ. V dropped 4 bases and J dropped 6; count of bases not matched to a gene: 4. CDR3 length: 15 amino acids. CDR3 in amino acids: CASSPGLAGSNEQFF. CDR3 in DNA: TGCGCCAGCAGCCCGGGACTAGCGGGGTCCAATGAGCAGTTCTTC.

This clone was seen a single time. Additional DNA sequences in this sample encode the identical CDR3. V gene TRBV28 combines with J gene TRBJ2-3, with D possibly called TRBD1 or TRBD2 (5 bases each). This CDR3 is built from 14 residues. Deletions cut 6 bases from V and 2 bases from J, with 12 bases between. Germline V CDR1 and CDR2: MDHEN, SYDVKM. The CDR3 region has the DNA TGTGCCAGCAGACTAGGGACCTCCACAGATACGCAGTATTTT. Translation gives CASRLGTSTDTQYF.

This clone was counted only a few times. This sample includes further DNA sequences coding for the same CDR3. The chain couples TRBV5-1 to TRBJ1-1; D is perhaps TRBD1 (5 bases). The CDR3 is 12 amino acids. V lost 2 bases and J 6 bases, leaving 8 bases between the germline ends. Germline loops: CDR1 SGHRS, CDR2 YFSETQ. CDR3 loop: CASSLPGPEAFF. Written as DNA, the CDR3 is TGCGCCAGCAGCTTACCGGGGCCTGAAGCTTTCTTT.

The sample holds one count of this clone. The rearrangement joins TRBV5-6 to TRBJ1-4; the match to TRBD1 covers 11 bases. Germline values: CDR1 SGHDT, CDR2 YYEEEE. The CDR3 runs to 14 residues. The V segment lost 5 bases and the J segment 5 bases; nucleotides outside the gene matches: 2. This chain's CDR3 is CASRGTGGNEKLFF. The CDR3 DNA follows: TGTGCCAGCAGGGGGACAGGGGGAAATGAAAAACTGTTTTTT. Based on the CDR3 plus reference TRBV5-6 and TRBJ1-4, the full variable domain is DAGVTQSPTHLIKTRGQQVTLRCSPKSGHDTVSWYQQALGQGPQFIFQYYEEEERQRGNFPDRFSGHQFPNYSSELNVNALLLGDSALYLCASRGTGGNEKLFFGSGTQLSVL.

The J gene is TRBJ2-2, the V gene TRBV9; the D gene could be TRBD1 or TRBD2 (5 bases each). CDR3 length equals 15 residues. V dropped 6 bases and J dropped 2 bases, with 14 bases sitting between them. Per the germline V gene, CDR1 is SGDLS and CDR2 is YYNGEE. CDR3 sequence reads: CASNPGTANTGELFF. The CDR3 coding sequence is TGTGCCAGCAATCCCGGGACGGCCAACACCGGGGAGCTGTTTTTT.

This chain uses TRBV29-1 with TRBJ1-4, with TRBD1 matching 7 bases. Germline values: CDR1 SQVTM, CDR2 ANQGSEA. This CDR3 region has 12 residues. V dropped 3 bases and J dropped 8; count of bases not matched to a gene: 3. CDR3 in amino acids: CSVDQGGEKLFF. The CDR3 DNA reads as TGCAGCGTTGACCAGGGGGGGGAAAAACTGTTTTTT.

The V and J genes are TRBV7-9 and TRBJ1-4, with a possible D match to TRBD1 (6 bases). The CDR3 is 14 residues long. The V gene lost 5 bases and the J gene lost 2 bases, with 9 bases spanning the gap. Germline V CDR1 and CDR2: SEHNR, FQNEAQ (reference sequence). CDR3 amino acids: CASSRQGTNEKLFF. CDR3 nucleotides: TGTGCCAGCAGCCGGCAGGGGACTAATGAAAAACTGTTTTTT.

The V call is TRBV6-4, the J call TRBJ2-5; possible D gene TRBD2, 5 bases. In germline, CDR1 is MRHNA, CDR2 SNTAGT. The V end was cut by 3 bases, the J end by 2 bases, with 13 bases between. This CDR3 contains 15 residues. The CDR3 spells CASSETPRAQETQYF. CDR3 coding DNA: TGTGCCAGCAGTGAGACTCCGAGGGCACAAGAGACCCAGTACTTC.

The V call is TRBV27, the J call TRBJ2-3; D unclear. Germline-derived CDR1 and CDR2 are MNHEY and SMNVEV (reference sequence). The CDR3 sequence is 15 residues long. V was cut by 3 bases and J by 1 base, with 11 bases left in between. CDR3 region: CASSFRFVGTDTQYF. CDR3 DNA: TGTGCCAGCAGTTTTAGGTTCGTAGGCACAGATACGCAGTATTTT.

This clone came up once. The CDR3 is CASSVRQGNTEAFF. For the CDR3, the DNA is TGTGCCAGTAGTGTTCGACAGGGGAACACTGAAGCTTTCTTT. The chain is built from TRBV19 and TRBJ1-1, with 7 bases that match TRBD1. V lost 5 bases and J lost 1; bases outside the gene matches: 4. The germline gives CDR1 LNHDA, CDR2 SQIVND (reference sequence). This CDR3 is built from 14 residues. The full variable domain, with the rest looked up from reference TRBV19 and TRBJ1-1, is DGGITQSPKYLFRKEGQNVTLSCEQNLNHDAMYWYRQDPGQGLRLIYYSQIVNDFQKGDIAEGYSVSREKKESFPLTVTSAQKNPTAFYLCASSVRQGNTEAFFGQGTRLTVV.

The rearrangement uses TRBV5-1 and TRBJ1-1; D ambiguous. Trimming cost V 2 bases and J 3 bases, with 11 bases left between them. The CDR3 loop spans 14 amino acids. Germline V CDR1 and CDR2: SGHRS, YFSETQ. The CDR3 DNA reads as TGCGCCAGCAGCTTTCAGCCAGGATACACTGAAGCTTTCTTT. Its translation: CASSFQPGYTEAFF.

The rearrangement uses TRBV7-8 and TRBJ2-5; D gene ambiguous. The CDR3 is 14 amino acids. Germline CDR1 and CDR2: SGHVS and FQNEAQ. Trimming stripped 5 bases from V and 5 bases from J, with 15 bases between. CDR3 loop: CASSPLAAGETQYF. The CDR3 DNA sequence: TGTGCCAGCAGCCCGTTGGCTGCCGGCGAGACCCAGTACTTC.

The chain joins TRBV30 to TRBJ2-1; TRBD2 is a possible D gene (6 bases). Germline CDR1 is GTSNPN and CDR2 is SVGIG (reference sequence). Deletions cut 4 bases from V and 9 bases from J, with 13 bases between. This CDR3 has 12 amino acids. The CDR3 sequence: CAWTALASEQFF. DNA of the CDR3: TGTGCCTGGACCGCCCTAGCGAGTGAGCAGTTCTTC.

The gene calls are TRBV5-1 and TRBJ1-1; TRBD1 matches at 11 bases. Germline V gene lookup returns CDR1 SGHRS and CDR2 YFSETQ. This CDR3 region has 17 residues. The V segment lost 5 bases and the J segment 1 base; nucleotides outside the gene matches: 10. The CDR3 sequence: CASSWDRGDLRNTEAFF. CDR3 sequence (DNA): TGCGCCAGCAGTTGGGACAGGGGGGATCTTAGGAACACTGAAGCTTTCTTT.

This chain links TRBV19 with TRBJ2-1; TRBD2 might be the D (8 bases). The CDR3 is 16 residues long. Germline V gene sequence: CDR1 LNHDA, CDR2 SQIVND (reference sequence). The V end lost 5 bases, the J end lost 4 bases, and 18 bases lay between the germline ends. The CDR3 reads CASSPRTGGRYNEQFF. Written as DNA, the CDR3 is TGTGCCAGTAGTCCAAGGACAGGCGGGAGGTACAATGAGCAGTTCTTC.

The chain carries TRBV27 and TRBJ2-7; 8 bases match TRBD2. Germline V gives CDR1 MNHEY, CDR2 SMNVEV (reference sequence). The CDR3 sequence is 17 residues long. The trim removed 4 bases at V and 4 bases at J, leaving 15 bases unmatched. CDR3 DNA: TGTGCCAGCAGTTCCCCTCAAGTAGCGGGGCTACCTTACGAGCAGTACTTC. Translated, it gives CASSSPQVAGLPYEQYF.

Comment on this clone: At the DNA level, this CDR3 is encoded by other sequences in the same sample as well. The chain recombines TRBV28 with TRBJ1-2; D remains unclear. This CDR3 comprises 11 residues. The V gene's germline CDR1 is MDHEN and CDR2 SYDVKM. V lost 2 bases and J lost 8, with 6 bases in between. CDR3 loop: CASSLRRGYTF. The CDR3 DNA reads TGTGCCAGCAGTTTACGGAGAGGCTACACCTTC.

Concerning this clone: Other DNA sequences in the sample encode the same CDR3. The genes are TRBV28 and TRBJ1-2; 7 bases map to TRBD1. The CDR3 extends over 14 amino acids. The junction had 3 bases not matched to a gene; V was cut back by 5 bases and J by 0 bases. CDR1 MDHEN and CDR2 SYDVKM come from the germline V gene. In nucleotides, the CDR3 is TGTGCCAGCAGTCCTCAGGGGGCTAACTATGGCTACACCTTC. This translates into CASSPQGANYGYTF.